The clone carrying this TCR beta chain was seen only a few times. Antigen unknown. This sample is part of a study of shared clonotypes between healthy human individuals. Overall study results and limits: Sequencing depth was expected to influence donor clonotype sharing. The sharing of 4.5% to 5% of naive CD4 clonotypes was seen across a few donors. Non-shared clonotypes had lower generation probabilities than those shared by all four donors.

Some clones are missing from TCRdb's copy, which holds only in-frame ones; the method was immunoSEQ multiplex PCR. The sample consists of roughly 1,000,000 clones, about 84% of them appearing once. V was cut by 1 base and J by 0 bases, with 21 bases left in between. Germline lookup yields CDR1 SGHDT and CDR2 YYEEEE. The CDR3 extends over 19 amino acids. The TCR comes from a man aged 18-30 years in good health. Some clones in this sample may be carry-over from other donors' samples. This sequence joins TRBV5-6 and TRBJ2-3, with unresolved D. Sequences were obtained from memory CD4+ T cells from PBMCs. Subset here: CD45RA-negative fraction. CDR3 nucleotide sequence: TGTGCCAGCAGCTTGACGTTGGGCCTCGTCGGTTATAGCACAGATACGCAGTATTTT. This gives the protein CASSLTLGLVGYSTDTQYF.